A single sample gave rise to the 13 T cell receptor beta chains below, sequenced in a study of cytomegalovirus exposure and HLA in healthy donors. The primer mix had 60 Vbeta and 13 Jbeta primers. Repertoires were generated with immunoSEQ multiplex PCR, while TCRdb's copy carries only in-frame clones and drops some. The table has approximately 150,000 clones, around two thirds seen once; the top ten hold about 9.4%. Sequenced material: PBMCs. The receptor set was obtained from a man aged 25 to 40 in good health and CMV-seropositive.

V and J are TRBV5-8 and TRBJ2-1, with 7 positions matching TRBD2. This CDR3 contains 16 residues. CDR1 and CDR2 from the germline V gene are SGHTS and YDEGEE. Germline trimming cut 6 bases from V and 2 bases from J; bases unmatched to any gene: 11. This chain's CDR3 is CASTDPGRGTYNEQFF. CDR3 nucleotide sequence: TGTGCCAGCACCGACCCGGGGCGGGGGACCTACAATGAGCAGTTCTTC.

J is TRBJ1-2 and V is TRBV6-5; D is uncertain. CDR3 size: 13 residues. Trimming shortened V by 7 bases and J by 2 bases, and 11 bases separated the two germline ends. Germline lookup yields CDR1 MNHEY and CDR2 SVGAGI. CDR3 nucleotide sequence: TGTGCCAGCAAAGGGTCGGGAAACTATGGCTACACCTTC. Protein: CASKGSGNYGYTF.

This chain uses TRBV12-5 with TRBJ2-1; 7 positions match TRBD2. V dropped 8 bases and J dropped 4; count of bases not matched to a gene: 8. CDR1 is LGHNT and CDR2 is FRNRAP in the germline V gene. The CDR3 contains 14 residues. CDR3 protein: CASLWEGLYNEQFF. The CDR3 coding sequence is TGTGCTAGTTTGTGGGAGGGCCTTTACAATGAGCAGTTCTTC. Filled out from reference TRBV12-5 and TRBJ2-1, the complete variable domain reads DARVTQTPRHKVTEMGQEVTMRCQPILGHNTVFWYRQTMMQGLELLAYFRNRAPLDDSGMPKDRFSAEMPDATLATLKIQPSEPRDSAVYFCASLWEGLYNEQFFGPGTRLTVL.

The V call is TRBV5-4, the J call TRBJ2-7; perhaps TRBD1 as D (6 bases). Trimming pared 5 bases from V and 0 bases from J, leaving 12 bases between. Germline loops: CDR1 SGHNT, CDR2 YYREEE (reference sequence). The CDR3 runs to 14 residues. Written as DNA, the CDR3 is TGTGCCAGCAGAGGGGCAGGGGACTCCTACGAGCAGTACTTC. Translation gives CASRGAGDSYEQYF.

This clone has just a few counts. The chain is built from TRBV5-8 and TRBJ1-2; 8 nucleotides match TRBD1. The CDR3 loop spans 14 amino acids. Germline V gives CDR1 SGHTS, CDR2 YDEGEE. J was trimmed by 3 bases and V by 4 bases; bases with no gene match: 5. CDR3 protein: CASSTGQDDYGYTF. The CDR3 nucleotides are TGTGCCAGCAGCACGGGACAGGACGACTATGGCTACACCTTC.

This chain connects TRBV5-6 to TRBJ2-1; 15 bases are shared with TRBD2. This CDR3 has 17 amino acids. V trimming: 3 bases; J trimming: 6 bases; junction bases outside the gene matches: 7. From germline, CDR1 is SGHDT and CDR2 YYEEEE. The chain's CDR3 is CASSSGTSGRFGNEQFF. CDR3 nucleotides: TGTGCCAGCAGCTCCGGGACTAGCGGGAGGTTCGGCAATGAGCAGTTCTTC.

In this sample, this clone turned up once. V is TRBV18 and J is TRBJ2-7, with TRBD2 as a possible D gene (6 bases). V was cut by 0 bases and J by 1 base, with 10 bases left in between. This CDR3 spans 15 amino acids. In germline, CDR1 is KGHSH, CDR2 LQKENI. CDR3 loop: CASSPPGGLSYEQYF. Here the CDR3 DNA reads TGTGCCAGCTCACCACCGGGAGGCCTTTCCTACGAGCAGTACTTC.

The rearrangement links TRBV7-9 to TRBJ2-5; 9 bases match TRBD1. J was trimmed by 4 bases and V by 5 bases; bases with no gene match: 14. Germline CDR1 SEHNR, CDR2 FQNEAQ (reference sequence). This CDR3 is built from 17 residues. The CDR3 is CASSTIDRGRGGETQYF. The CDR3 nucleotides are TGTGCCAGCAGCACGATCGACAGGGGGAGAGGGGGAGAGACCCAGTACTTC.

This chain joins TRBV5-1 and TRBJ2-7; 9 bases are a match to TRBD2. Germline V gene sequence: CDR1 SGHRS, CDR2 YFSETQ. V shed 2 bases, J shed 0 bases, and the junction held 3 bases outside the gene matches. The CDR3 is 15 residues long. The chain's CDR3 is CASSFSAGGSYEQYF. CDR3 nucleotide sequence: TGCGCCAGCAGCTTCTCAGCGGGAGGCTCCTACGAGCAGTACTTC. Together with reference TRBV5-1 and TRBJ2-7, the CDR3 gives the full variable domain: KAGVTQTPRYLIKTRGQQVTLSCSPISGHRSVSWYQQTPGQGLQFLFEYFSETQRNKGNFPGRFSGRQFSNSRSEMNVSTLELGDSALYLCASSFSAGGSYEQYFGPGTRLTVT.

This chain connects TRBV7-3 to TRBJ1-2, with TRBD1 matching 7 bases. Unmatched junction bases numbered 1, after V lost 4 bases and J lost 5 bases. The CDR3 runs 12 residues. Germline assignment: CDR1 SGHTA and CDR2 FQGTGA. CDR3 sequence (DNA): TGTGCCAGCAGCTCGACAGGGTATGGCTACACCTTC. Translated: CASSSTGYGYTF.

This rearrangement joins TRBV11-3 to TRBJ1-1; D call uncertain. Germline V gene data show CDR1 as SGHNT and CDR2 as YENEEA. The CDR3 length is 13 residues. V lost 5 bases and J 4 bases, leaving 11 bases between the germline ends. CDR3 region: CASSPGRATEAFF. CDR3 in DNA: TGTGCCAGCAGCCCCGGGAGGGCCACTGAAGCTTTCTTT.

This clone has a single count. This chain links TRBV19 with TRBJ2-1; maybe TRBD2 (6 bases). V was trimmed by 0 bases and J by 0 bases, leaving 12 bases between them. The germline CDR1 and CDR2 sequences are LNHDA and SQIVND (reference sequence). There are 17 residues in the CDR3. CDR3 nucleotide sequence: TGTGCCAGTAGTATAGATCCACTAGCAGGCTCCTACAATGAGCAGTTCTTC. It encodes CASSIDPLAGSYNEQFF.

CDR3 nucleotide sequence: TGTGCCAGCAGTCCGGACAGGGGGCTTAACTATGGCTACACCTTC. Translation: CASSPDRGLNYGYTF. The rearrangement joins TRBV5-6 to TRBJ1-2; 11 bases fit TRBD1. The CDR3 length is 15 residues. The V segment lost 5 bases and the J segment 1 base; nucleotides outside the gene matches: 4. Germline CDR1 SGHDT, CDR2 YYEEEE.